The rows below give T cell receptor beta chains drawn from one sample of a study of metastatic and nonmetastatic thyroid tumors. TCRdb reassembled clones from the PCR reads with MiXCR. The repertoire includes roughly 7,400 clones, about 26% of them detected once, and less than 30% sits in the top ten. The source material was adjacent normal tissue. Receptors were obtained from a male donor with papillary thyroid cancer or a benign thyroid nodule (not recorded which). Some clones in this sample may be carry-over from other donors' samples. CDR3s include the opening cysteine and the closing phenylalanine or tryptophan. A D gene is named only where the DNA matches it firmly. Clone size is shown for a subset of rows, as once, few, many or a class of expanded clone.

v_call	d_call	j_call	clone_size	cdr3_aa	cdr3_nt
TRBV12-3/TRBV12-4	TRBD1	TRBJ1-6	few	CASSFGAGGSALHF	TGTGCCAGCAGTTTTGGGGCAGGGGGCTCAGCCCTCCACTTT
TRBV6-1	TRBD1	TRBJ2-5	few	CASSKLTGTGQETQYF	TGTGCCAGCAGCAAACTAACCGGGACAGGACAAGAGACCCAGTACTTC
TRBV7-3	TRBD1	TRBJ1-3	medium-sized	CASSSQGAGNTIYF	TGTGCCAGCAGCTCGCAGGGGGCTGGAAACACCATATATTTT
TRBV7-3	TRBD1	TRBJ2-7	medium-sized	CASSLGTGGLSSYEQYF	TGTGCCAGCAGCTTAGGGACAGGGGGCCTATCCTCCTACGAGCAGTACTTC
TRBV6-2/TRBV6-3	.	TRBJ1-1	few	CASSYSSGVTEAFF	TGTGCCAGCAGTTACTCCAGCGGGGTAACTGAAGCTTTCTTT
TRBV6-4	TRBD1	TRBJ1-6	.	CASSDSGGDNSPLHF	TGTGCCAGCAGTGACTCAGGGGGCGATAATTCACCCCTCCACTTT
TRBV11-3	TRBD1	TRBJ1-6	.	CASSRRTGDRTPLHF	TGTGCCAGCAGCAGACGGACAGGGGATAGGACACCCCTCCACTTT
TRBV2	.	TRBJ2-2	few	CASSEAPFWLIDPMNTGELFF	TGTGCCAGCAGTGAAGCGCCGTTTTGGCTAATTGACCCGATGAACACCGGGGAGCTGTTTTTT
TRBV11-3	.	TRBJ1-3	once	CASSRRHKSGNTIYF	TGTGCCAGCAGCCGACGACATAAGTCTGGAAACACCATATATTTT
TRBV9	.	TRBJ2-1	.	CASSVANLEPYNEQFF	TGTGCCAGCAGCGTAGCAAACTTAGAACCTTACAATGAGCAGTTCTTC
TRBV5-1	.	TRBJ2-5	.	CASSLLWQIQETQYF	TGCGCTAGCAGCTTACTATGGCAGATCCAAGAGACCCAGTACTTC
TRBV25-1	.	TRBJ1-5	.	CASSPLPAGEWGGNQPQHF	TGTGCCAGCAGTCCCTTACCCGCGGGGGAGTGGGGAGGCAATCAGCCCCAGCATTTT
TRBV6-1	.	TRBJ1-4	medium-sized	CASSTGSTNEKLFF	TGTGCCAGCAGTACAGGGTCAACTAATGAAAAACTGTTTTTT
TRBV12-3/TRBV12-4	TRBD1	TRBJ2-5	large	CASSPQGAQETQYF	TGTGCCAGCAGCCCACAGGGGGCCCAAGAGACCCAGTACTTC
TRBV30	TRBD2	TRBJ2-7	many	CAWAPGAGGFEQYF	TGTGCCTGGGCCCCAGGAGCGGGAGGGTTCGAGCAGTACTTC
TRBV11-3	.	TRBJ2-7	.	CASSLRTSYEQYF	TGTGCCAGCAGCTTAAGAACGTCCTACGAGCAGTACTTC
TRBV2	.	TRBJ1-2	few	CASTRGDGYTF	TGTGCCAGCACCCGAGGGGATGGCTACACCTTC
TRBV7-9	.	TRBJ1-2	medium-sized	CASSLVLDGHYGYTF	TGTGCCAGCAGCTTAGTACTTGACGGCCACTATGGCTACACCTTC
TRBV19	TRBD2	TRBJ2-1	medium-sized	CASSIKGGNYNEQFF	TGTGCCAGTAGTATTAAGGGAGGGAACTACAATGAGCAGTTCTTC